The 30 T cell receptor beta chains reported below all come from one sample, sequenced in a study of T cells in narcolepsy. The assay was immunoSEQ multiplex PCR, and TCRdb's table has in-frame clones only and misses some. The sample yields around 28,000 clones, around 86% seen once. Sequenced input: CD45RA- memory CD4+ T cells from PBMCs. These TCRs come from a human donor with narcolepsy.

The V and J genes are TRBV6-5 and TRBJ1-2; no firm D call. This CDR3 region has 12 residues. In germline, CDR1 is MNHEY, CDR2 SVGAGI. Trimming took 7 bases from V and 12 from J, leaving 18 bases between them. The CDR3 protein is CASTDPPAGHTF. CDR3 nucleotides: TGTGCCAGCACCGACCCTCCTGCGGGCCACACCTTC.

The V and J genes are TRBV6-5 and TRBJ2-1; 9 nucleotides line up with TRBD2. With V trimmed by 4 bases and J by 10 bases, 11 bases remained unmatched. Germline assignment: CDR1 MNHEY and CDR2 SVGAGI. CDR3 size: 15 residues. The CDR3 region has the DNA TGTGCCAGCAGTTTTGGTAGCGGGGGCTCAGGAGAGCAGTTCTTC. Translation gives CASSFGSGGSGEQFF.

The chain combines TRBV7-2 with TRBJ2-2, with 9 nucleotides matching TRBD1. Trimming removed 0 bases from V and 1 base from J; junction bases left unmatched: 6. This CDR3 is built from 18 residues. CDR1 and CDR2 (germline): SGHTA, FQGNSA. The CDR3 reads CASSLAPDRGWNTGELFF. CDR3 nucleotide sequence: TGTGCCAGCAGCTTAGCCCCAGACAGGGGGTGGAACACCGGGGAGCTGTTTTTT.

This chain's CDR3 is CSVVKTGRGEENTEAFF. In nucleotides, the CDR3 is TGCAGCGTTGTCAAGACAGGGCGGGGGGAGGAGAACACTGAAGCTTTCTTT. The chain is built from TRBV29-1 and TRBJ1-1, with 7 nucleotides matching TRBD1. Germline V gene data show CDR1 as SQVTM and CDR2 as ANQGSEA. Unmatched junction bases numbered 15, after V lost 4 bases and J lost 1 base. The CDR3 sequence is 17 residues long.

This clone appeared a single time. The rearrangement uses TRBV6-5 and TRBJ2-5, with TRBD1 identical over 8 bases. Unmatched junction bases numbered 5, after V lost 4 bases and J lost 7 bases. The CDR3 consists of 13 residues. Germline CDR1 reads MNHEY; CDR2 reads SVGAGI. CDR3 sequence (DNA): TGTGCCAGCAGTTCATCCGGGACAGGGACCCAGTACTTC. It specifies CASSSSGTGTQYF.

This chain connects TRBV5-1 to TRBJ1-1, with D uncertain. V lost 1 base to trimming and J lost 8 bases, with 12 bases between them. The CDR3 consists of 13 residues. Germline V gene lookup returns CDR1 SGHRS and CDR2 YFSETQ. CDR3 sequence (DNA): TGCGCCAGCAGCTTGTCTACCCGAGAAGAAGCTTTCTTT. This translates into CASSLSTREEAFF.

V is TRBV2 and J is TRBJ2-1, with 8 nucleotides matching TRBD1. CDR3 length: 13 residues. Trimming cost V 10 bases and J 9 bases; bases outside gene matches: 11. CDR1 and CDR2 (germline): SNHLY, FYNNEI. CDR3 DNA: TGTGCCACCCAGGACAGGGAGTCAGGTGAGCAGTTCTTC. It encodes CATQDRESGEQFF.

This sequence joins TRBV5-1 and TRBJ1-5; D is undetermined. This CDR3 has 16 amino acids. V lost 0 bases and J 3 bases, leaving 13 bases between the germline ends. The V gene's germline CDR1 is SGHRS and CDR2 YFSETQ. The CDR3 nucleotides are TGCGCCAGCAGCTTGGTTTGGGTACCCCTCAATCAGCCCCAGCATTTT. This encodes CASSLVWVPLNQPQHF.

V usage is TRBV14 and J usage is TRBJ2-7; 9 bases map to TRBD1. V was clipped by 6 bases and J by 2 bases; unmatched bases: 8. Per germline, CDR1 SGHDN and CDR2 FVKESK. This CDR3 contains 15 residues. For the CDR3, the DNA is TGTGCCAGCAGATCGGGACAGGGCTCGACCTACGAGCAGTACTTC. Encoded protein: CASRSGQGSTYEQYF.

V is TRBV5-1 and J is TRBJ2-2; D call uncertain. The CDR3 sequence is 15 residues long. Germline V lookup: CDR1 SGHRS, CDR2 YFSETQ. The V end lost 1 base, the J end lost 0 bases, and 7 bases lay between the germline ends. The CDR3 nucleotides read TGCGCCAGCAGCTTGACAGTTTCGAACACCGGGGAGCTGTTTTTT. Protein sequence: CASSLTVSNTGELFF.

The J gene is TRBJ1-2, the V gene TRBV27; weak D call: TRBD1 (5 bases). This CDR3 comprises 12 residues. Trimming stripped 6 bases from V and 2 bases from J, with 7 bases between. The V gene's germline CDR1 is MNHEY and CDR2 SMNVEV (reference sequence). DNA for the CDR3: TGTGCCAGCAGCGGGGACAACTATGGCTACACCTTC. Protein sequence: CASSGDNYGYTF.

This clone has more than one count but fewer than ten. This chain uses TRBV7-9 with TRBJ1-1; 12 nucleotides agree with TRBD1. The germline gives CDR1 SEHNR, CDR2 FQNEAQ (reference sequence). V dropped 3 bases and J dropped 11; count of bases not matched to a gene: 13. The CDR3 runs 16 residues. CDR3: CASSFTGQGAIRAAFF. In DNA, the CDR3 is TGTGCCAGCAGCTTTACGGGACAGGGGGCTATTCGGGCGGCTTTCTTT.

The V gene is TRBV7-9, the J gene TRBJ2-2; D is unresolved. Trimming shortened V by 2 bases and J by 1 base, and 8 bases separated the two germline ends. From germline, CDR1 is SEHNR and CDR2 FQNEAQ (reference sequence). The CDR3 runs 15 residues. CDR3: CASSLTDGNTGELFF. In nucleotides, the CDR3 is TGTGCCAGCAGCTTAACCGACGGGAACACCGGGGAGCTGTTTTTT.

The V call is TRBV6-1, the J call TRBJ1-3, with no clear D. CDR3 size: 14 residues. V lost 9 bases, J lost 0 bases, and 12 bases lay in between. Germline V lookup: CDR1 MNHNS, CDR2 SASEGT. CDR3 coding DNA: TGTGCCAGTACACGGGAGAACTCTGGAAACACCATATATTTT. Amino acids: CASTRENSGNTIYF.

The chain employs TRBV19 and TRBJ2-5, with D unresolved. The end of the DNA fits TRBJ2-7 better, so the J call may be wrong. The germline gives CDR1 LNHDA, CDR2 SQIVND (reference sequence). The CDR3 runs 14 residues. CDR3 protein: CASSSQGVAYEQYF. Written as DNA, the CDR3 is TGTGCCAGTAGTTCGCAAGGTGTGGCCTACGAGCAGTACTTC.

This chain joins TRBV19 and TRBJ1-1; 7 bases agree with TRBD1. Germline lookup yields CDR1 LNHDA and CDR2 SQIVND (reference sequence). The CDR3 is 11 residues long. After removal of 6 bases from V and 6 bases from J, the junction contained 1 base not matched to a gene. The DNA for the CDR3 is TGTGCCAGTAGGGGACAGTCTGAAGCTTTCTTT. It encodes CASRGQSEAFF.

This CDR3 reads CASSLVPGNYGYTF. For the CDR3, the DNA is TGCGCCAGCAGCTTGGTTCCAGGGAACTATGGCTACACCTTC. The chain links TRBV5-1 to TRBJ1-2; weak D call: TRBD1 (5 bases). CDR1 and CDR2 (germline): SGHRS, YFSETQ. CDR3 length equals 14 residues. V lost 0 bases to trimming and J lost 2 bases, with 8 bases between them.

V is TRBV5-4 and J is TRBJ1-4, with 7 bases fitting TRBD1. The germline V gene has CDR1 SGHNT and CDR2 YYREEE (reference sequence). J lost 4 bases, V lost 2 bases, and 8 bases had no gene match. This CDR3 has 16 amino acids. The CDR3 loop reads CASSLYLGQFNEKLFF. The DNA for the CDR3 is TGTGCCAGCAGCTTATACCTGGGACAGTTTAATGAAAAACTGTTTTTT.

This chain joins TRBV7-9 and TRBJ1-6; D unresolved. Looked up from germline, CDR1 is SEHNR and CDR2 is FQNEAQ (reference sequence). V shed 3 bases and J shed 10 bases, with 10 bases lying between them. CDR3 length: 13 residues. The CDR3 loop reads CASSLEGGSPLHF. CDR3 DNA sequence: TGTGCCAGCAGCTTGGAGGGAGGGTCACCCCTCCACTTT.

The chain carries TRBV18 and TRBJ1-2, with 9 nucleotides matching TRBD1. CDR1 and CDR2 from the germline V gene are KGHSH and LQKENI. This CDR3 contains 14 residues. V lost 0 bases and J lost 12; bases outside the gene matches: 8. CDR3 residues: CASSPPAQGASHTF. CDR3 coding DNA: TGTGCCAGCTCACCACCAGCACAGGGGGCCAGCCACACCTTC.

The table lists this clone with a count of one. V is TRBV7-9 and J is TRBJ1-2; D might be TRBD1 (5 bases). The V end was cut by 1 base, the J end by 4 bases, with 13 bases between. From germline, CDR1 is SEHNR and CDR2 FQNEAQ (reference sequence). This CDR3 has 15 amino acids. CDR3: CASSLEGTMSYGYTF. CDR3 nucleotides: TGTGCCAGCAGCTTAGAGGGGACCATGAGCTATGGCTACACCTTC.

The chain employs TRBV4-2 and TRBJ1-4, with D maybe TRBD1 (5 bases). Trimming left V 3 bases short and J 4 bases short, with 9 bases between. Germline values: CDR1 LGHNA, CDR2 YNFKEQ. The CDR3 extends over 14 amino acids. CDR3 amino acids: CASSQGVGNEKLFF. Here the CDR3 DNA reads TGTGCCAGCAGCCAGGGGGTGGGTAATGAAAAACTGTTTTTT.

The chain has TRBV11-2 and TRBJ2-1, with 7 bases lining up with TRBD1. The ends lost 4 bases at V and 3 bases at J; junction bases unmatched: 6. Germline V lookup: CDR1 SGHAT, CDR2 FQNNGV. This CDR3 is built from 15 residues. The chain's CDR3 is CASSSIQGLYNEQFF. The DNA of the CDR3 is TGTGCCAGCAGCTCAATACAGGGGCTCTACAATGAGCAGTTCTTC.

The rearrangement links TRBV2 to TRBJ1-1; D is uncertain. V lost 6 bases and J lost 0, with 14 bases in between. There are 15 residues in the CDR3. From germline, CDR1 is SNHLY and CDR2 FYNNEI. The CDR3 bases are TGTGCCAGCAGGGCCCCTCAGGCGCTGAACACTGAAGCTTTCTTT. It is translated as CASRAPQALNTEAFF.

This chain connects TRBV5-1 to TRBJ2-5; 9 bases agree with TRBD2. The germline V gene has CDR1 SGHRS and CDR2 YFSETQ. V was clipped by 4 bases and J by 2 bases; unmatched bases: 9. The CDR3 covers 16 residues. CDR3 loop: CASSRGGLASQETQYF. The CDR3 DNA is TGCGCCAGCAGCCGGGGGGGACTAGCTTCTCAAGAGACCCAGTACTTC.

V is TRBV6-6 and J is TRBJ2-5, with 9 bases matching TRBD1. V trimming: 7 bases; J trimming: 5 bases; junction bases outside the gene matches: 8. Germline V gene data show CDR1 as MNHNY and CDR2 as SVGAGI (reference sequence). The CDR3 is 14 residues long. The CDR3 sequence: CASNGQGIGETQYF. CDR3 DNA sequence: TGTGCCAGCAATGGACAGGGGATAGGGGAGACCCAGTACTTC.

The gene calls are TRBV7-3 and TRBJ1-6, with D hard to call. Germline lookup yields CDR1 SGHTA and CDR2 FQGTGA. The CDR3 has 15 residues. V was clipped by 2 bases and J by 7 bases, with 12 bases between them. CDR3: CASSLRAGQNSPLHF. The CDR3 DNA sequence: TGTGCCAGCAGCTTACGGGCAGGCCAGAATTCACCCCTCCACTTT.

The V call is TRBV7-2, the J call TRBJ2-5; 7 bases are shared with TRBD1. The trim removed 1 base at V and 5 bases at J, leaving 4 bases unmatched. The CDR3 runs 14 residues. Germline-derived CDR1 and CDR2 are SGHTA and FQGNSA. The CDR3 spells CASSLGGGRETQYF. DNA of the CDR3: TGTGCCAGCAGCTTAGGAGGGGGCCGGGAGACCCAGTACTTC.

The J gene is TRBJ1-1, the V gene TRBV10-3; 7 bases map to TRBD1. V shed 1 base, J shed 1 base, and the junction held 6 bases outside the gene matches. CDR1 is ENHRY and CDR2 is SYGVKD in the germline V gene. This CDR3 spans 16 amino acids. CDR3: CAISEWETGKNTEAFF. The CDR3 DNA reads as TGTGCCATCAGTGAGTGGGAGACAGGGAAGAACACTGAAGCTTTCTTT.

V usage is TRBV7-6 and J usage is TRBJ2-1; D ambiguous. V gave up 1 base and J gave up 9 bases, with 7 bases separating them. The CDR3 sequence is 12 residues long. Germline assignment: CDR1 SGHVS and CDR2 FNYEAQ. This chain's CDR3 is CASSLGAGEQFF. In nucleotides, the CDR3 is TGTGCCAGCAGCTTAGGAGCAGGTGAGCAGTTCTTC.